A selection of T cell receptor beta chains follows, all from one sample in a study of blood T cell repertoires in COVID-19. Repertoires were generated with immunoSEQ multiplex PCR, while TCRdb's copy carries only in-frame clones and drops some. The sample lists about 340,000 clones, 83% occurring once. Specimen: peripheral blood. These receptor sequences come from a man in his thirties or forties with active or convalescent COVID-19. The CDR3 runs from the conserved cysteine through the conserved F or W. D genes are given only for firm matches. The size of a clone is reported for some rows only, either as once, few or many, or as a class for expanded clones.

DNA: TGTGCCAGCTCACCCGATCTGACAGGGTGGGGGAACACTGAAGCTTTCTTT
CDR3: CASSPDLTGWGNTEAFF
D: TRBD1
size: .
V: TRBV18
J: TRBJ1-1

DNA: TGTGCCAGCAGCCTAGCGGGAGGCCGCACAGATACGCAGTATTTT
CDR3: CASSLAGGRTDTQYF
D: TRBD2
size: .
V: TRBV7-3
J: TRBJ2-3

DNA: TGTGCCATCAGGCCGGGGTTTTCAGGGGATGAGCAGTTCTTC
CDR3: CAIRPGFSGDEQFF
D: .
size: .
V: TRBV10-3
J: TRBJ2-1

DNA: TGTGCCAGCAGCAAAGTGGACAGGGCTGGCGAGCAGTACTTC
CDR3: CASSKVDRAGEQYF
D: TRBD1
size: .
V: TRBV7-2
J: TRBJ2-7

DNA: TGTGCCAGCAGCTCCTTACTAGCGGGAGATGCCTACAATGAGCAGTTCTTC
CDR3: CASSSLLAGDAYNEQFF
D: TRBD2
size: .
V: TRBV3-1/TRBV3-2
J: TRBJ2-1

DNA: TGTGCCAGCAGCCTCGCCGTGTCGGGGGGGCCGAGCACAGATACGCAGTATTTT
CDR3: CASSLAVSGGPSTDTQYF
D: TRBD2
size: .
V: TRBV3-1/TRBV3-2
J: TRBJ2-3

DNA: TGTGCCAGAAGCTTCGACAGGGGGAATGTTAGGCGCACTGAAGCTTTCTTT
CDR3: CARSFDRGNVRRTEAFF
D: TRBD1
size: few
V: TRBV5-3
J: TRBJ1-1

DNA: TGTGCCAGCAGCAGAGGGGGACTAGCGGGGGGTCCCTCCTACAATGAGCAGTTCTTC
CDR3: CASSRGGLAGGPSYNEQFF
D: TRBD2
size: .
V: TRBV5-4
J: TRBJ2-1

DNA: TGTGCCAGCAGTCCACTAGCGGGGGGCCGGGGGGATACGCAGTATTTT
CDR3: CASSPLAGGRGDTQYF
D: TRBD2
size: .
V: TRBV6-2/TRBV6-3
J: TRBJ2-3

DNA: TGTGCCAGCAGGCCCCCTGCGGCGGGCTACGAGCAGTACTTC
CDR3: CASRPPAAGYEQYF
D: .
size: .
V: TRBV11-3
J: TRBJ2-7

DNA: TGCGCCAGCAGCTTGGGGGTGAGGGTGCCTGAAGCTTTCTTT
CDR3: CASSLGVRVPEAFF
D: .
size: .
V: TRBV5-1
J: TRBJ1-1

DNA: TGTGCCAGCAGCTTAGACAGGGGCGGGGATGAGCAGTTCTTC
CDR3: CASSLDRGGDEQFF
D: .
size: .
V: TRBV7-2
J: TRBJ2-1

DNA: TGTGCCAGCAGTCGCTCAGGGGGCACCCCCAACATTCAGTACTTC
CDR3: CASSRSGGTPNIQYF
D: TRBD1
size: .
V: TRBV2
J: TRBJ2-4

DNA: TGTGCCAGCAGCTTGAGACAGCTTAGCAATCAGCCCCAGCATTTT
CDR3: CASSLRQLSNQPQHF
D: .
size: once
V: TRBV5-8
J: TRBJ1-5

DNA: TGTGCCAGTAGTGGCCCGGACAGGTCGGGGGATCAGCCCCAGCATTTT
CDR3: CASSGPDRSGDQPQHF
D: TRBD1
size: .
V: TRBV19
J: TRBJ1-5

DNA: TGTGCCAGCAGTTACGTCGGGGATTGGCGTAGGGATACGCAGTATTTT
CDR3: CASSYVGDWRRDTQYF
D: .
size: .
V: TRBV6-5
J: TRBJ2-3